The 12 T cell receptor beta chains given below trace back to one sample, sequenced in a study of blood T cells in healthy people across ages. Next came a second PCR, run for about 6 to 11 cycles, which used a sample-barcoded 5' primer along with a J-beta primer mix. TCRdb recomputed calls from the 5' RACE reads with MiXCR, one row per CDR3 protein. Among hundreds of thousands of distinct CDR3 sequences, under 30% were seen once, and the ten largest hold approximately 15%. The sequencing input was blood. The origin of the receptors is a woman aged 80 or over in good health.

This clonotype was counted ten times or more. V gene TRBV12-3 or TRBV12-4 combines with J gene TRBJ1-2; D may be TRBD1 (6 bases). With 5 bases removed from V and 4 bases from J, the gap between germline ends came to 14 bases. CDR3 length: 14 residues. CDR3 amino acids: CASSLRQARYGYTF. The CDR3 nucleotides read TGTGCCAGCAGTCTGAGACAGGCACGCTATGGCTACACCTTC.

In DNA, the CDR3 is TGTGCCAGCAGTAAGGGGACCACTGAAGCTTTCTTT. Translating gives CASSKGTTEAFF. The V call is TRBV12-3 or TRBV12-4, the J call TRBJ1-1, with D perhaps TRBD1 (5 bases). The CDR3 is 12 amino acids. With 5 bases removed from V and 4 bases from J, the gap between germline ends came to 8 bases.

A remark on this clonotype: A single base separates this from a much larger clone, so it may be a read error. The rearrangement links TRBV2 to TRBJ2-5, with TRBD1 identical over 10 bases. The V gene's germline CDR1 is SNHLY and CDR2 FYNNEI. The CDR3 is 14 residues long. J lost 5 bases, V lost 7 bases, and 7 bases had no gene match. CDR3 in DNA: TGTGCCAGCACTGGACAGGGGGTGGTGGAGACCCAGTACTTC. This sequence encodes CASTGQGVVETQYF.

Regarding this clonotype: Just one base apart from a much larger clone, this may be a read error. The V call is TRBV7-2, the J call TRBJ1-5; TRBD1 might be the D (6 bases). CDR1 is SGHTA, CDR2 FQGNSA, per germline. This CDR3 is built from 14 residues. For the CDR3, the DNA is TGTGCCAGCGGCTTAGTCGGGGGGCCTCAGCCCCAGCATTTT. It specifies CASGLVGGPQPQHF.

To note about this clonotype: This may be a read error: a much more frequent sequence differs by one nucleotide. V usage is TRBV27 and J usage is TRBJ2-5; D possibly corresponds to TRBD2 (7 bases). The CDR3 loop spans 17 amino acids. Germline values: CDR1 MNHEY, CDR2 SMNVEV (reference sequence). The CDR3 reads CASSPMNGGGPQGTQYF. In DNA form, the CDR3 reads TGTGCCAGCAGCCCTATGAATGGCGGGGGCCCTCAAGGGACCCAGTACTTC.

This clonotype was observed many times. CDR3 region: CASSSRGGQETQYF. For the CDR3, the DNA is TGTGCCAGCAGTTCCCGGGGGGGCCAAGAGACCCAGTACTTC. The V call is TRBV6-5, the J call TRBJ2-5; 8 nucleotides agree with TRBD2. Germline lookup yields CDR1 MNHEY and CDR2 SVGAGI. The CDR3 totals 14 residues. Trimming cost V 4 bases and J 1 base; bases outside gene matches: 2.

This clonotype was seen a handful of times. The V call is TRBV3-1, the J call TRBJ1-2, with TRBD1 as a possible D gene (5 bases). CDR1 and CDR2 (germline): LGHDT, YNNKEL (reference sequence). Deletions cut 0 bases from V and 4 bases from J, with 12 bases between. This CDR3 spans 15 amino acids. The CDR3 DNA sequence: TGTGCCAGCAGCCAAGAAGGGGTAGCCGTCTATGGCTACACCTTC. Translated: CASSQEGVAVYGYTF.

This clonotype was counted at least ten times. V is TRBV24-1 and J is TRBJ2-1; TRBD2 aligns across 9 bases. V shed 3 bases and J 4 bases; nucleotides not matched to a gene: 6. The CDR3 spans 16 residues. Germline assignment: CDR1 KGHDR and CDR2 SFDVKD. The CDR3 reads CATSDLERGAYNEQFF. CDR3 sequence (DNA): TGTGCCACCAGTGATCTCGAGCGGGGGGCTTACAATGAGCAGTTCTTC.

With regard to this clonotype: A junction boundary mismatches the germline segment, possibly from a read error. The chain links TRBV5-1 to TRBJ2-2; TRBD1 matches at 8 bases. Germline CDR1 and CDR2: SGHRS and YFSETQ. The CDR3 is 15 residues long. The CDR3 DNA is TGCGCCAGCAGCGCGTACTCAGGGGGCATCGGGGAGCGGTTTTTT. This sequence encodes CASSAYSGGIGERFF.

Concerning this clonotype itself: A single base separates this from a much larger clone, so it may be a read error. The chain employs TRBV2 and TRBJ2-1, with 7 nucleotides matching TRBD1. The J call may be wrong; the DNA end is better matched by TRBJ2-7. The CDR3 length is 14 residues. Germline CDR1 is SNHLY and CDR2 is FYNNEI. The CDR3 loop reads CASSGQGPYNEQYF. CDR3 nucleotides: TGTGCCAGCAGTGGACAGGGCCCCTACAATGAGCAGTACTTC.

The chain is built from TRBV5-6 and TRBJ1-5; D is unclear. The length of the CDR3 is 14 residues. Trimming shortened V by 2 bases and J by 3 bases, and 9 bases separated the two germline ends. CDR1 and CDR2 (germline): SGHDT, YYEEEE. In DNA, the CDR3 is TGTGCCAGCAGCTTCAGATCCAACAATCAGCCCCAGCATTTT. Translation gives CASSFRSNNQPQHF.

The chain joins TRBV27 to TRBJ2-1; a weak D match, TRBD1 (5 bases). The germline CDR1 and CDR2 sequences are MNHEY and SMNVEV (reference sequence). Trimming removed 5 bases at V and 4 bases at J, with 27 bases between. The CDR3 runs to 19 residues. In DNA form, the CDR3 reads TGTGCCAGCAGTGCAGTGAGGACAACAAGAGGCGTGAGTTACAATGAGCAGTTCTTC. Its protein product is CASSAVRTTRGVSYNEQFF.